These 22 T cell receptor beta chains share one sample of origin, sequenced in a study of cytomegalovirus exposure and HLA in healthy donors. Amplification used 60 Vbeta primers and 13 Jbeta primers. Sequencing used immunoSEQ multiplex PCR; TCRdb keeps in-frame clones, though not all of them. The data contain about 250,000 clones, under 80% of them seen just once; the ten biggest clones take up 2% to 2.5%. The sequencing sample was made of PBMCs. The receptor source for this set is a female donor in good health and CMV-seronegative.

The rearrangement uses TRBV27 and TRBJ2-7; 8 bases fit TRBD2. CDR3 size: 15 residues. CDR1 MNHEY and CDR2 SMNVEV come from the germline V gene (reference sequence). Trimming took 0 bases from V and 4 from J; bases not matched to a gene: 5. The chain's CDR3 is CASSLSSGSNYEQYF. The CDR3 DNA reads as TGTGCCAGCAGTTTATCGAGCGGGAGTAATTACGAGCAGTACTTC.

As to this clone: Other nucleotide sequences from this sample produce the same CDR3. The chain employs TRBV28 and TRBJ1-5, with unresolved D. The CDR3 loop spans 14 amino acids. Germline V gene data show CDR1 as MDHEN and CDR2 as SYDVKM. Trimming took 2 bases from V and 4 from J, leaving 9 bases between them. The CDR3 bases are TGTGCCAGCAGTTTAACCGGAGGGAATCAGCCCCAGCATTTT. As protein: CASSLTGGNQPQHF.

J is TRBJ1-4 and V is TRBV7-7, with TRBD1 matching 9 bases. The CDR3 covers 15 residues. Germline V CDR1 and CDR2: SSHAT, FNYEAQ (reference sequence). V gave up 1 base and J gave up 5 bases; unmatched junction bases: 2. As DNA, the CDR3 is TGTGCCAGCAGCTTAGGGACAGGGGTAAATGAAAAACTGTTTTTT. It is translated as CASSLGTGVNEKLFF.

This clone appeared a few times. V is TRBV28 and J is TRBJ1-5; 9 bases are a match to TRBD1. CDR3 length equals 16 residues. The V and J ends lost 2 bases and 3 bases, in that order; junction bases with no gene match: 5. Per the germline V gene, CDR1 is MDHEN and CDR2 is SYDVKM. CDR3 amino acids: CASSLRGQGPNQPQHF. As DNA, the CDR3 is TGTGCCAGCAGTTTAAGGGGACAGGGCCCCAATCAGCCCCAGCATTTT.

The chain joins TRBV6-5 to TRBJ2-6; D is uncertain. The V gene lost 6 bases and the J gene lost 6 bases, with 15 bases spanning the gap. The germline CDR1 and CDR2 sequences are MNHEY and SVGAGI. The CDR3 loop spans 15 amino acids. The CDR3 region is CASSPYYGEANVLTF. For the CDR3, the DNA is TGTGCCAGCAGCCCCTACTACGGTGAGGCCAACGTCCTGACTTTC.

The chain has TRBV11-2 and TRBJ2-1, with 9 bases fitting TRBD2. The CDR3 runs to 14 residues. The germline gives CDR1 SGHAT, CDR2 FQNNGV. J lost 7 bases, V lost 1 base, and 2 bases had no gene match. CDR3 DNA: TGTGCCAGCAGCTTAGTAGCGGGAGCTAATGAGCAGTTCTTC. Its translation: CASSLVAGANEQFF.

This chain links TRBV6-5 with TRBJ2-5, with a tentative D call TRBD1 (6 bases). Trimming took off 0 bases at V and 1 base at J, with 9 bases between the two ends. The CDR3 runs to 15 residues. Per the germline V gene, CDR1 is MNHEY and CDR2 is SVGAGI. CDR3 in amino acids: CASSYSGTLQETQYF. The DNA for the CDR3 is TGTGCCAGCAGTTACTCGGGGACACTCCAAGAGACCCAGTACTTC.

The genes are TRBV6-5 and TRBJ2-3, with 12 bases that match TRBD2. There are 15 residues in the CDR3. The V segment lost 6 bases and the J segment 5 bases; nucleotides outside the gene matches: 6. Germline lookup yields CDR1 MNHEY and CDR2 SVGAGI. Here the CDR3 reads CASRSQLAGGDTQYF. The CDR3 nucleotides read TGTGCCAGCAGAAGCCAACTAGCGGGAGGAGATACGCAGTATTTT.

This clone appeared once. The chain joins TRBV9 to TRBJ2-1; 7 nucleotides agree with TRBD2. V was pared by 4 bases and J by 6 bases, with 16 bases of the junction left unmatched. The CDR3 runs to 17 residues. Germline CDR1 and CDR2: SGDLS and YYNGEE. The CDR3 here is CASSPTLGASGGNEQFF. The CDR3 DNA is TGTGCCAGCAGCCCAACCCTTGGGGCTAGCGGAGGCAATGAGCAGTTCTTC.

This chain uses TRBV29-1 with TRBJ2-7; weak D call: TRBD1 (6 bases). Germline V gene lookup returns CDR1 SQVTM and CDR2 ANQGSEA. The V and J ends lost 5 bases and 1 base respectively, with 12 bases between them. CDR3 size: 13 residues. The CDR3 region is CSVQKDSSYEQYF. The CDR3 nucleotides read TGCAGCGTTCAAAAGGACAGTTCCTACGAGCAGTACTTC.

V gene TRBV11-3 combines with J gene TRBJ2-5; 9 nucleotides line up with TRBD2. CDR3 length equals 15 residues. Germline V gene lookup returns CDR1 SGHNT and CDR2 YENEEA. The V segment lost 8 bases and the J segment 5 bases; nucleotides outside the gene matches: 12. CDR3 loop: CASSYSGRKEETQYF. CDR3 coding DNA: TGTGCCAGCTCTTATAGCGGGAGAAAGGAGGAGACCCAGTACTTC.

The V gene is TRBV7-8, the J gene TRBJ2-7; D perhaps matches TRBD1 (6 bases). This CDR3 is built from 14 residues. The germline CDR1 and CDR2 sequences are SGHVS and FQNEAQ. V shed 5 bases and J shed 7 bases, with 18 bases lying between them. The CDR3 nucleotides are TGTGCCAGCAGCACACCACAGGGAGCTGGGGAGCAGTACTTC. Translating gives CASSTPQGAGEQYF. Supplemented by reference TRBV7-8 and TRBJ2-7, the full variable domain reads GAGVSQSPRYKVAKRGQDVALRCDPISGHVSLFWYQQALGQGPEFLTYFQNEAQLDKSGLPSDRFFAERPEGSVSTLKIQRTQQEDSAVYLCASSTPQGAGEQYFGPGTRLTVT.

The rearrangement links TRBV21-1 to TRBJ2-5; no DNA check was done on the table's D call, TRBD2. The end of the DNA is better explained by TRBJ2-7, so the J call may be wrong. TRBV21-1 is marked as a pseudogene. The CDR3 covers 14 residues. This CDR3 reads CASSFPTSSYEQYF. The DNA of the CDR3 is TGTGCCAGCAGCTTTCCGACTAGCTCCTACGAGCAGTACTTC.

J is TRBJ2-7 and V is TRBV13, with D possibly being TRBD2 (6 bases). With 2 bases removed from V and 7 bases from J, the gap between germline ends came to 15 bases. CDR3 length equals 14 residues. Germline V lookup: CDR1 PRHDT, CDR2 FYEKMQ (reference sequence). The CDR3 DNA reads TGTGCCAGCAGCTTAAGTGAGGGGAGGCGGGAGCAGTACTTC. It yields the protein CASSLSEGRREQYF.

As DNA, the CDR3 is TGTGCCAGTAGTATGGCCCCCACCTACGAGCAGTACTTC. It is translated as CASSMAPTYEQYF. The V call is TRBV19, the J call TRBJ2-7; D uncertain. Germline lookup yields CDR1 LNHDA and CDR2 SQIVND (reference sequence). V lost 3 bases, J lost 2 bases, and 8 bases lay in between. The CDR3 runs 13 residues. The full variable domain, with the rest looked up from reference TRBV19 and TRBJ2-7, is DGGITQSPKYLFRKEGQNVTLSCEQNLNHDAMYWYRQDPGQGLRLIYYSQIVNDFQKGDIAEGYSVSREKKESFPLTVTSAQKNPTAFYLCASSMAPTYEQYFGPGTRLTVT.

The chain joins TRBV10-3 to TRBJ1-5; 7 nucleotides line up with TRBD1. This CDR3 contains 13 residues. Per germline, CDR1 ENHRY and CDR2 SYGVKD. Unmatched junction bases numbered 6, after V lost 9 bases and J lost 4 bases. CDR3 region: CAITGTENQPQHF. CDR3 bases: TGTGCCATAACCGGGACAGAGAATCAGCCCCAGCATTTT.

CDR3 in DNA: TGCGCCAGCAGCTTGTTCGTTGGGGGCCTCGGAAACACCATATATTTT. Protein: CASSLFVGGLGNTIYF. This chain connects TRBV5-1 to TRBJ1-3, with D possibly being TRBD1 (6 bases). Germline CDR1 is SGHRS and CDR2 is YFSETQ. CDR3 length: 16 amino acids. Trimming removed 1 base at V and 4 bases at J, with 15 bases between. Filled out from reference TRBV5-1 and TRBJ1-3, the complete variable domain reads KAGVTQTPRYLIKTRGQQVTLSCSPISGHRSVSWYQQTPGQGLQFLFEYFSETQRNKGNFPGRFSGRQFSNSRSEMNVSTLELGDSALYLCASSLFVGGLGNTIYFGEGSWLTVV.

This chain links TRBV15 with TRBJ1-2; TRBD1 agrees at 9 bases. The CDR3 runs 17 residues. CDR1 is LNHNV, CDR2 YYDKDF, per germline (reference sequence). J was trimmed by 3 bases and V by 6 bases; bases with no gene match: 14. The CDR3 region has the DNA TGTGCCACCAGTGACCCGGGACAGGGCGAAACCGACTATGGCTACACCTTC. As protein: CATSDPGQGETDYGYTF.

The genes are TRBV5-4 and TRBJ2-3; TRBD2 matches 8 bases. The CDR3 loop spans 15 amino acids. CDR1 and CDR2 from the germline V gene are SGHNT and YYREEE (reference sequence). Unmatched junction bases numbered 6, after V lost 4 bases and J lost 2 bases. The CDR3 coding sequence is TGTGCCAGCAGCCCAGGACTAGCACCCACAGATACGCAGTATTTT. It codes for CASSPGLAPTDTQYF.

This clone was found a few times. The V gene is TRBV11-3, the J gene TRBJ1-1, with D unclear. The CDR3 is made up of 14 amino acids. The germline V gene encodes CDR1 SGHNT and CDR2 YENEEA. Trimming took off 1 base at V and 3 bases at J, with 9 bases between the two ends. DNA of the CDR3: TGTGCCAGCAGCTTAGGCAGGCGGGACACTGAAGCTTTCTTT. As protein: CASSLGRRDTEAFF.

J is TRBJ1-3 and V is TRBV21-1; the table's D call, TRBD1, has no DNA check behind it. TRBV21-1 constitutes a pseudogene. The CDR3 loop spans 16 amino acids. CDR3 DNA: TGTGCCAGCAGCCCTTTAAAGGGGGACTCTGGAAACACCATATATTTT. Its protein is CASSPLKGDSGNTIYF.

The chain joins TRBV6-1 to TRBJ2-1; D call uncertain. CDR1 is MNHNS, CDR2 SASEGT, per germline. Trimming left V 6 bases short and J 10 bases short, with 16 bases between. This CDR3 spans 13 amino acids. CDR3 sequence reads: CASSLTLLVEQFF. The CDR3 region has the DNA TGTGCCAGCAGCTTGACTCTTCTGGTAGAGCAGTTCTTC.